The 22 T cell receptor beta chains in this list originate from one sample, sequenced in a study of blood T cell repertoires in COVID-19. Generated by immunoSEQ multiplex PCR, the TCRdb table keeps only in-frame clones and is missing some. The profile shows about 170,000 clones, over 75% of them singletons. The specimen was peripheral blood. These receptors originate from a man between 60 and 75 years old who had recovered from COVID-19.

This clone was found once. This sequence joins TRBV5-1 and TRBJ2-2; TRBD1 matches at 8 bases. The germline V gene has CDR1 SGHRS and CDR2 YFSETQ. V shed 6 bases and J 5 bases; nucleotides not matched to a gene: 9. The CDR3 runs to 15 residues. The CDR3 loop reads CASNQGALWTGELFF. The CDR3 coding sequence is TGCGCCAGCAATCAGGGGGCCTTGTGGACCGGGGAGCTGTTTTTT.

The chain recombines TRBV5-4 with TRBJ2-1; no clear D. The V and J ends lost 8 bases and 0 bases respectively, with 6 bases between them. The CDR3 is made up of 12 amino acids. CDR1 SGHNT and CDR2 YYREEE come from the germline V gene (reference sequence). CDR3 DNA sequence: TGTGCCAGTACGAGCTCCTACAATGAGCAGTTCTTC. It yields the protein CASTSSYNEQFF. The full variable domain, completed using reference TRBV5-4 and TRBJ2-1, is ETGVTQSPTHLIKTRGQQVTLRCSSQSGHNTVSWYQQALGQGPQFIFQYYREEENGRGNFPPRFSGLQFPNYSSELNVNALELDDSALYLCASTSSYNEQFFGPGTRLTVL.

DNA for the CDR3: TGTGCCAGCAGCCTAAACGAGGGACAGGGAGGCTACACCTTC. It codes for CASSLNEGQGGYTF. The V gene is TRBV7-2, the J gene TRBJ1-2, with 9 bases lining up with TRBD1. Germline lookup yields CDR1 SGHTA and CDR2 FQGNSA. The CDR3 runs to 14 residues. Trimming took 5 bases from V and 8 from J; bases not matched to a gene: 9.

V and J are TRBV5-1 and TRBJ2-1; D perhaps matches TRBD1 (6 bases). The CDR3 has 15 residues. Germline-derived CDR1 and CDR2 are SGHRS and YFSETQ. Trimming took 2 bases from V and 0 from J, leaving 9 bases between them. This CDR3 reads CASSFSGDSYNEQFF. The CDR3 nucleotides read TGCGCCAGCAGCTTTTCAGGGGACTCCTACAATGAGCAGTTCTTC.

This clone has just a few counts. The chain employs TRBV19 and TRBJ2-5, with D unresolved. The CDR3 is made up of 11 amino acids. CDR1 and CDR2 from the germline V gene are LNHDA and SQIVND (reference sequence). V was pared by 5 bases and J by 13 bases, with 14 bases between. CDR3 coding DNA: TGTGCCAGTAGTGCCCTTAGAGTGTGGTACTTC. Translation gives CASSALRVWYF.

This chain joins TRBV5-1 and TRBJ1-3, with TRBD1 identical over 9 bases. Trimming at V came to 1 base and at J to 4 bases, leaving 6 bases not matched to a gene. This CDR3 has 16 residues. Germline lookup yields CDR1 SGHRS and CDR2 YFSETQ. Here the CDR3 reads CASSLTGTGFGNTIYF. CDR3 nucleotide sequence: TGCGCCAGCAGCTTGACAGGGACAGGGTTCGGAAACACCATATATTTT.

The chain has TRBV5-1 and TRBJ2-2; 8 bases align to TRBD2. The ends lost 7 bases at V and 0 bases at J; junction bases unmatched: 8. Germline lookup yields CDR1 SGHRS and CDR2 YFSETQ. This CDR3 is 16 amino acids long. The CDR3 DNA reads TGCGCCAGCGGGGACACGGGACTAGCGAACACCGGGGAGCTGTTTTTT. This encodes CASGDTGLANTGELFF.

The rearrangement links TRBV5-6 to TRBJ2-3; D is uncertain. The V and J ends lost 2 bases and 2 bases respectively, with 9 bases between them. Per germline, CDR1 SGHDT and CDR2 YYEEEE. The CDR3 is 14 residues long. Here the CDR3 reads CASSFPGTTDTQYF. The CDR3 region has the DNA TGTGCCAGCAGCTTTCCAGGTACCACAGATACGCAGTATTTT.

The sample holds one count of this clone. J is TRBJ1-1 and V is TRBV3-1 (or the pseudogene TRBV3-2), with no clear D. V lost 0 bases, J lost 0 bases, and 5 bases lay in between. This CDR3 has 14 amino acids. Germline V gene data show CDR1 as LGHDT and CDR2 as YNNKEL (reference sequence). The CDR3 DNA reads TGTGCCAGCAGCCAAGATTCGTTGAACACTGAAGCTTTCTTT. Protein sequence: CASSQDSLNTEAFF.

The count of this clone is one. The J gene is TRBJ1-2, the V gene TRBV6-6; D is unclear. The germline V gene has CDR1 MNHNY and CDR2 SVGAGI (reference sequence). The V end was cut by 2 bases, the J end by 7 bases, with 8 bases between. The CDR3 contains 12 residues. The CDR3 nucleotides are TGTGCCAGCAGTTACGTCAGCGGTGGCTACACCTTC. Its protein is CASSYVSGGYTF.

This clone was seen more than once but under ten times. This chain joins TRBV7-9 and TRBJ1-4, with 9 nucleotides matching TRBD1. The CDR3 spans 18 residues. The germline V gene has CDR1 SEHNR and CDR2 FQNEAQ (reference sequence). V shed 4 bases and J 5 bases; nucleotides not matched to a gene: 14. The CDR3 DNA sequence: TGTGCCAGCAGCTCTACCTACAGGGGGCCCGGTGACAATGAAAAACTGTTTTTT. Residues: CASSSTYRGPGDNEKLFF.

This chain uses TRBV7-6 with TRBJ1-5; 8 positions match TRBD1. This CDR3 has 16 residues. V trimming: 2 bases; J trimming: 7 bases; junction bases outside the gene matches: 10. Germline V CDR1 and CDR2: SGHVS, FNYEAQ. The CDR3 is CASSLQGGQGQQPQHF. In nucleotides, the CDR3 is TGTGCCAGCAGCTTACAGGGAGGACAGGGCCAGCAGCCCCAGCATTTT.

V gene TRBV3-1 (or the pseudogene TRBV3-2) combines with J gene TRBJ1-1, with 8 bases identical to TRBD1. The CDR3 spans 13 residues. From germline, CDR1 is LGHDT and CDR2 YNNKEL (reference sequence). V shed 7 bases, J shed 4 bases, and the junction held 5 bases outside the gene matches. CDR3 sequence (DNA): TGTGCCAGCACCCTCACAGGGGGCACTGAAGCTTTCTTT. It translates to CASTLTGGTEAFF.

There are a few counts of this clone. The chain is built from TRBV4-1 and TRBJ1-5; the D gene is possibly TRBD1 (5 bases). The CDR3 has 15 residues. In germline, CDR1 is MGHRA, CDR2 YSYEKL. The V end was cut by 1 base, the J end by 5 bases, with 12 bases between. CDR3 sequence (DNA): TGCGCCAGCAGCCAAGGGGGCTTCGATTATCAGCCCCAGCATTTT. Protein product: CASSQGGFDYQPQHF.

The rearrangement joins TRBV19 to TRBJ1-1; TRBD1 agrees at 8 bases. This CDR3 comprises 13 residues. Germline V gene lookup returns CDR1 LNHDA and CDR2 SQIVND (reference sequence). Trimming at V came to 6 bases and at J to 4 bases, leaving 4 bases not matched to a gene. CDR3 in amino acids: CASSDRGGTEAFF. The CDR3 coding sequence is TGTGCCAGTAGCGACAGGGGAGGCACTGAAGCTTTCTTT.

This chain uses TRBV5-1 with TRBJ2-3, with 8 nucleotides matching TRBD1. The germline V gene encodes CDR1 SGHRS and CDR2 YFSETQ. The length of the CDR3 is 15 residues. After removal of 0 bases from V and 4 bases from J, the junction contained 4 bases not matched to a gene. The DNA for the CDR3 is TGCGCCAGCAGCTTGGCGGACAGGGTAGCAGATACGCAGTATTTT. Its protein product is CASSLADRVADTQYF.

The CDR3 here is CASSLTGLPQETQYF. Here the CDR3 DNA reads TGCGCCAGCAGCCTGACAGGGCTTCCTCAAGAGACCCAGTACTTC. This chain joins TRBV5-1 and TRBJ2-5, with 7 positions matching TRBD1. Unmatched junction bases numbered 8, after V lost 4 bases and J lost 2 bases. CDR1 SGHRS and CDR2 YFSETQ come from the germline V gene. The CDR3 covers 15 residues.

The rearrangement joins TRBV11-3 to TRBJ2-3; TRBD2 agrees at 9 bases. This CDR3 spans 15 amino acids. Trimming removed 4 bases from V and 9 bases from J; junction bases left unmatched: 11. CDR1 is SGHNT and CDR2 is YENEEA in the germline V gene. The DNA for the CDR3 is TGTGCCAGCAGCTGGGCAGGCGGGGGGGCCGGCACGCAGTATTTT. Translating gives CASSWAGGGAGTQYF. The full variable domain, with the rest looked up from reference TRBV11-3 and TRBJ2-3, is EAGVVQSPRYKIIEKKQPVAFWCNPISGHNTLYWYLQNLGQGPELLIRYENEEAVDDSQLPKDRFSAERLKGVDSTLKIQPAELGDSAVYLCASSWAGGGAGTQYFGPGTRLTVL.

The J gene is TRBJ2-3, the V gene TRBV29-1; TRBD2 aligns across 8 bases. Germline V lookup: CDR1 SQVTM, CDR2 ANQGSEA. V dropped 3 bases and J dropped 4; count of bases not matched to a gene: 9. The CDR3 spans 15 residues. CDR3 sequence: CSVDNRAGGSDTQYF. The CDR3 nucleotides are TGCAGCGTTGATAACAGGGCGGGGGGTTCAGATACGCAGTATTTT.

The chain employs TRBV19 and TRBJ1-2; D possibly corresponds to TRBD1 (5 bases). Trimming took 7 bases from V and 4 from J, leaving 13 bases between them. CDR1 and CDR2 from the germline V gene are LNHDA and SQIVND (reference sequence). CDR3 size: 13 residues. DNA for the CDR3: TGTGCCAGTACCCGAGACAGCCGCTATGGCTACACCTTC. It translates to CASTRDSRYGYTF.

The genes are TRBV25-1 and TRBJ2-2, with TRBD2 identical over 7 bases. Unmatched junction bases numbered 0, after V lost 6 bases and J lost 5 bases. Looked up from germline, CDR1 is MGHDK and CDR2 is SYGVNS. This CDR3 comprises 12 residues. CDR3 residues: CASRLATGELFF. The CDR3 DNA is TGTGCCAGCAGACTAGCGACCGGGGAGCTGTTTTTT.

The rearrangement joins TRBV5-5 to TRBJ1-5, with a weak D call TRBD1 (5 bases). The V gene lost 2 bases and the J gene lost 2 bases, with 17 bases spanning the gap. The CDR3 covers 17 residues. In germline, CDR1 is SGHKS, CDR2 YYEKEE (reference sequence). The chain's CDR3 is CASSFGPVAGGNQPQHF. The DNA for the CDR3 is TGTGCCAGCAGCTTTGGACCTGTTGCGGGGGGCAATCAGCCCCAGCATTTT.